The 27 T cell receptor beta chains below all came from one sample that was sequenced in a study of STAT3 mutations in large granular lymphocyte leukemia. These receptors have no known antigen. General observations from the study: Every T-LGLL patient had at least one immunodominant TCRbeta clonotype.

Produced via immunoSEQ multiplex PCR; TCRdb's table is partial and in-frame only. The profile shows approximately 4,400 clones, around 80% of them singletons. The sequencing input was peripheral blood mononuclear cells. All receptors come from a boy between 10 and 17 years old with T-cell large granular lymphocyte leukemia. Some clones in this sample may be carry-over from other donors' samples.

The genes are TRBV5-1 and TRBJ1-2, with TRBD1 matching over 7 bases. Germline loops: CDR1 SGHRS, CDR2 YFSETQ. The CDR3 spans 14 residues. Trimming took 5 bases from V and 2 from J; bases not matched to a gene: 6. DNA of the CDR3: TGCGCCAGCAGGCGCACACAGGGGAACTATGGCTACACCTTC. Translation gives CASRRTQGNYGYTF.

The count of this clone is one. V usage is TRBV5-4 and J usage is TRBJ2-7, with 11 positions matching TRBD2. V was pared by 4 bases and J by 2 bases, with 5 bases of the junction left unmatched. The germline gives CDR1 SGHNT, CDR2 YYREEE (reference sequence). The CDR3 contains 15 residues. CDR3 DNA sequence: TGTGCCAGCAGCCCCACTAGCGGGGGACCCTACGAGCAGTACTTC. It specifies CASSPTSGGPYEQYF.

The genes are TRBV30 and TRBJ1-2, with a tentative D call TRBD1 (6 bases). V lost 0 bases to trimming and J lost 4 bases, with 18 bases between them. The germline V gene encodes CDR1 GTSNPN and CDR2 SVGIG (reference sequence). This CDR3 has 16 amino acids. The CDR3 loop is CAWSVFGGRVLYGYTF. The CDR3 nucleotides read TGTGCCTGGAGTGTCTTCGGGGGGCGCGTACTCTATGGCTACACCTTC.

The V and J genes are TRBV7-8 and TRBJ1-5, with D maybe TRBD1 (5 bases). This CDR3 is 16 amino acids long. V lost 0 bases and J lost 3, with 12 bases in between. CDR1 is SGHVS, CDR2 FQNEAQ, per germline. The CDR3 region has the DNA TGTGCCAGCAGCTTAGCGGACATAGGTATCAATCAGCCCCAGCATTTT. Its protein product is CASSLADIGINQPQHF.

This clone has only a few counts. This chain joins TRBV2 and TRBJ1-6; possibly TRBD1 for D (5 bases). The germline CDR1 and CDR2 sequences are SNHLY and FYNNEI. The CDR3 length is 14 residues. V shed 4 bases and J shed 5 bases, with 9 bases lying between them. The DNA of the CDR3 is TGTGCCAGCAGTGTATCAGGGCATAATTCACCCCTCCACTTT. Its protein product is CASSVSGHNSPLHF.

This chain links TRBV5-6 with TRBJ2-7; D is uncertain. Trimming stripped 0 bases from V and 2 bases from J, with 0 bases between. CDR3 length: 11 amino acids. Germline CDR1 is SGHDT and CDR2 is YYEEEE. CDR3: CASSLAYEQYF. CDR3 nucleotide sequence: TGTGCCAGCAGCTTGGCCTACGAGCAGTACTTC.

This clone was observed a few times. This chain uses TRBV28 with TRBJ2-2, with D unclear. CDR1 and CDR2 (germline): MDHEN, SYDVKM. V lost 2 bases and J lost 4, with 14 bases in between. The length of the CDR3 is 16 residues. The DNA of the CDR3 is TGTGCCAGCAGTTTAAGGGTAATAAGGGCCACCGGGGAGCTGTTTTTT. This encodes CASSLRVIRATGELFF. The complete variable domain, with remaining parts taken from reference TRBV28 and TRBJ2-2, reads DVKVTQSSRYLVKRTGEKVFLECVQDMDHENMFWYRQDPGLGLRLIYFSYDVKMKEKGDIPEGYSVSREKKERFSLILESASTNQTSMYLCASSLRVIRATGELFFGEGSRLTVL.

The chain couples TRBV7-9 to TRBJ2-5; the match to TRBD2 covers 16 bases. The CDR3 runs to 17 residues. Germline CDR1 SEHNR, CDR2 FQNEAQ (reference sequence). The V segment lost 4 bases and the J segment 1 base; nucleotides outside the gene matches: 3. The CDR3 nucleotides are TGTGCCAGCAGCTCGGGGACTAGCGGGGGGGGCCAAGAGACCCAGTACTTC. Translation: CASSSGTSGGGQETQYF. Supplemented by reference TRBV7-9 and TRBJ2-5, the full variable domain reads DTGVSQNPRHKITKRGQNVTFRCDPISEHNRLYWYRQTLGQGPEFLTYFQNEAQLEKSRLLSDRFSAERPKGSFSTLEIQRTEQGDSAMYLCASSSGTSGGGQETQYFGPGTRLLVL.

The chain recombines TRBV5-1 with TRBJ2-2; D call uncertain. CDR1 and CDR2 (germline): SGHRS, YFSETQ. V shed 1 base and J shed 1 base, with 14 bases lying between them. The CDR3 sequence is 17 residues long. The CDR3 here is CASSLKRRQENTGELFF. The CDR3 DNA reads as TGCGCCAGCAGCTTGAAGAGAAGGCAGGAGAACACCGGGGAGCTGTTTTTT.

This clone occurred once. V gene TRBV5-1 combines with J gene TRBJ2-7; D gene unclear. The germline V gene encodes CDR1 SGHRS and CDR2 YFSETQ. The CDR3 covers 11 residues. V lost 5 bases and J lost 3, with 6 bases in between. The CDR3 DNA reads TGCGCCAGCAGGACCGACTACGAGCAGTACTTC. Its translation is CASRTDYEQYF.

The chain uses TRBV30 and TRBJ1-1; D gene uncertain. CDR1 and CDR2 from the germline V gene are GTSNPN and SVGIG (reference sequence). This CDR3 region has 11 residues. Trimming stripped 1 base from V and 3 bases from J, with 3 bases between. CDR3 in amino acids: CAWSGYTEAFF. The CDR3 DNA sequence: TGTGCCTGGAGTGGCTACACTGAAGCTTTCTTT. Using reference TRBV30 and TRBJ1-1 for the parts outside the CDR3, the full variable domain is SQTIHQWPATLVQPVGSPLSLECTVEGTSNPNLYWYRQAAGRGLQLLFYSVGIGQISSEVPQNLSASRPQDRQFILSSKKLLLSDSGFYLCAWSGYTEAFFGQGTRLTVV.

This clone was seen once. The rearrangement links TRBV6-6 to TRBJ1-2; 7 nucleotides match TRBD1. Germline CDR1 reads MNHNY; CDR2 reads SVGAGI (reference sequence). The CDR3 has 15 residues. V was pared by 6 bases and J by 7 bases, with 14 bases of the junction left unmatched. The CDR3 sequence: CASSRDSPDPSGYTF. In nucleotides, the CDR3 is TGTGCCAGCAGCAGGGACAGCCCCGACCCTTCTGGCTACACCTTC.

The chain links TRBV27 to TRBJ1-2; D is uncertain. This CDR3 has 13 amino acids. Per germline, CDR1 MNHEY and CDR2 SMNVEV (reference sequence). The V gene lost 0 bases and the J gene lost 7 bases, with 9 bases spanning the gap. The CDR3 coding sequence is TGTGCCAGCAGTTTATCGCGGGGAGGTGGCTACACCTTC. As protein: CASSLSRGGGYTF.

The chain has TRBV27 and TRBJ1-2; 7 bases match TRBD1. This CDR3 has 15 amino acids. Germline V gives CDR1 MNHEY, CDR2 SMNVEV (reference sequence). The junction had 11 bases not matched to a gene; V was cut back by 5 bases and J by 5 bases. The CDR3, as DNA: TGTGCCAGCAGTCCGACCCCGGGACAGCTGTATGGCTACACCTTC. Translation gives CASSPTPGQLYGYTF.

V and J are TRBV9 and TRBJ2-1, with D perhaps matching TRBD1 or TRBD2 (5 bases each). The CDR3 is 15 residues long. Germline V lookup: CDR1 SGDLS, CDR2 YYNGEE. Trimming shortened V by 2 bases and J by 5 bases, and 14 bases separated the two germline ends. For the CDR3, the DNA is TGTGCCAGCAGCGTGGGGGTATTAGCGAACAATGAGCAGTTCTTC. Its protein is CASSVGVLANNEQFF.

This clone has a handful of counts. V and J are TRBV5-1 and TRBJ1-1, with D uncertain. Germline assignment: CDR1 SGHRS and CDR2 YFSETQ. V dropped 0 bases and J dropped 1 base, with 10 bases sitting between them. This CDR3 has 15 residues. The CDR3 sequence is CASSLGGEANTEAFF. CDR3 coding DNA: TGCGCCAGCAGCTTGGGTGGAGAAGCGAACACTGAAGCTTTCTTT.

This chain connects TRBV18 to TRBJ1-2; a possible D gene is TRBD1 (5 bases). This CDR3 contains 13 residues. Germline V lookup: CDR1 KGHSH, CDR2 LQKENI. Trimming removed 6 bases from V and 5 bases from J, with 13 bases in between. Here the CDR3 reads CASSPGANYGYTF. The CDR3 DNA reads TGTGCCAGCTCCCCCGGGGCCAATTATGGCTACACCTTC.

The rearrangement links TRBV30 to TRBJ1-5, with TRBD1 matching over 10 bases. V was pared by 0 bases and J by 0 bases, with 5 bases of the junction left unmatched. CDR3 size: 17 residues. CDR1 and CDR2 (germline): GTSNPN, SVGIG (reference sequence). CDR3 in amino acids: CAWSVGQGFYSNQPQHF. The CDR3 coding sequence is TGTGCCTGGAGTGTGGGACAGGGGTTTTATAGCAATCAGCCCCAGCATTTT.

This clone appeared a single time. The chain recombines TRBV30 with TRBJ2-1, with unresolved D. CDR1 is GTSNPN and CDR2 is SVGIG in the germline V gene (reference sequence). V gave up 2 bases and J gave up 3 bases, with 2 bases separating them. The CDR3 is 11 amino acids. The CDR3 bases are TGTGCCTGGAGTCTCTACAATGAGCAGTTCTTC. It translates to CAWSLYNEQFF. Together with reference TRBV30 and TRBJ2-1, the CDR3 gives the full variable domain: SQTIHQWPATLVQPVGSPLSLECTVEGTSNPNLYWYRQAAGRGLQLLFYSVGIGQISSEVPQNLSASRPQDRQFILSSKKLLLSDSGFYLCAWSLYNEQFFGPGTRLTVL.

The V call is TRBV29-1, the J call TRBJ1-2; 9 positions match TRBD1. The V gene end was trimmed by 4 bases and the J gene end by 6 bases; junction bases not matched to a gene: 9. Germline assignment: CDR1 SQVTM and CDR2 ANQGSEA. This CDR3 has 14 residues. The CDR3 protein is CSVGPGTGTHGYTF. CDR3 coding DNA: TGCAGCGTTGGCCCCGGGACAGGGACACATGGCTACACCTTC. Full variable domain (rest looked up from reference TRBV29-1 and TRBJ1-2): SAVISQKPSRDICQRGTSLTIQCQVDSQVTMMFWYRQQPGQSLTLIATANQGSEATYESGFVIDKFPISRPNLTFSTLTVSNMSPEDSSIYLCSVGPGTGTHGYTFGSGTRLTVV.

The table lists this clone with a count of one. The J gene is TRBJ2-7, the V gene TRBV6-6, with D possibly being TRBD2 (6 bases). CDR3 length: 15 residues. Germline assignment: CDR1 MNHNY and CDR2 SVGAGI (reference sequence). Trimming took 5 bases from V and 5 from J, leaving 19 bases between them. DNA of the CDR3: TGTGCCAGCAGTCCTCGACTAGAGGCGGAGCACGAGCAGTACTTC. It specifies CASSPRLEAEHEQYF.

This clone was observed a few times. The V gene is TRBV27, the J gene TRBJ2-3; D call uncertain. The CDR3 sequence is 16 residues long. V lost 0 bases and J lost 0, with 10 bases in between. Germline CDR1 reads MNHEY; CDR2 reads SMNVEV (reference sequence). The chain's CDR3 is CASSLSGSLSTDTQYF. As DNA, the CDR3 is TGTGCCAGCAGTTTATCAGGGTCCCTTAGCACAGATACGCAGTATTTT.

V is TRBV6-5 and J is TRBJ1-5; D unclear. The V and J ends lost 0 bases and 8 bases respectively, with 8 bases between them. Germline values: CDR1 MNHEY, CDR2 SVGAGI. The CDR3 is 13 residues long. CDR3 protein: CASSYSGWEPQHF. CDR3 nucleotides: TGTGCCAGCAGTTACTCGGGCTGGGAGCCCCAGCATTTT.

The chain joins TRBV5-6 to TRBJ1-2; D might be TRBD1 (5 bases). The CDR3 runs to 14 residues. Germline V gives CDR1 SGHDT, CDR2 YYEEEE. V was trimmed by 4 bases and J by 5 bases, leaving 15 bases between them. The CDR3 loop is CASSRIRDAYGYTF. As DNA, the CDR3 is TGTGCCAGCAGCCGGATCAGGGACGCTTATGGCTACACCTTC. Together with reference TRBV5-6 and TRBJ1-2, the CDR3 gives the full variable domain: DAGVTQSPTHLIKTRGQQVTLRCSPKSGHDTVSWYQQALGQGPQFIFQYYEEEERQRGNFPDRFSGHQFPNYSSELNVNALLLGDSALYLCASSRIRDAYGYTFGSGTRLTVV.

This chain connects TRBV7-9 to TRBJ2-7, with TRBD2 as a possible D gene (5 bases). The CDR3 runs 17 residues. V dropped 4 bases and J dropped 0 bases, with 19 bases sitting between them. The germline V gene encodes CDR1 SEHNR and CDR2 FQNEAQ (reference sequence). The DNA of the CDR3 is TGTGCCAGCAGCTCCGATAGGCGGGCGCCCCTCTCCTACGAGCAGTACTTC. Amino acid sequence: CASSSDRRAPLSYEQYF.

This chain uses TRBV7-9 with TRBJ1-4, with 11 nucleotides matching TRBD1. The J segment lost 8 bases and the V segment lost 5 bases, leaving 7 bases of the junction unmatched. Germline V gene sequence: CDR1 SEHNR, CDR2 FQNEAQ (reference sequence). The CDR3 covers 15 residues. This chain's CDR3 is CASSPGQGAREKLFF. The CDR3 region has the DNA TGTGCCAGCAGCCCTGGACAGGGGGCACGGGAAAAACTGTTTTTT.

The rearrangement joins TRBV5-1 to TRBJ2-7, with TRBD1 identical over 8 bases. Germline V lookup: CDR1 SGHRS, CDR2 YFSETQ. Germline trimming cut 0 bases from V and 4 bases from J; bases unmatched to any gene: 9. This CDR3 spans 16 amino acids. The CDR3 is CASSLVGQGAVYEQYF. CDR3 in DNA: TGCGCCAGCAGCTTGGTTGGGCAGGGGGCGGTTTACGAGCAGTACTTC.